The 29 T cell receptor beta chains given below trace back to one sample, sequenced in a study of graft-versus-host responses after intestinal transplantation. Their cognate antigens are unknown. Assay used: immunoSEQ multiplex PCR; TCRdb lists only in-frame clones, some missing. The sample consists of approximately 130,000 clones, just over 90% of them appearing once. The sequences come from unstimulated CD4+ T cells sorted from spleen or lymph node cells, collected before intestinal transplant. These TCRs come from a human donor who received an intestinal transplant.

The V call is TRBV7-2, the J call TRBJ2-3; D gene unclear. The CDR3 covers 11 residues. Germline CDR1 and CDR2: SGHTA and FQGNSA. The ends were cut back, 5 bases at V and 7 bases at J, with 7 bases in the middle. The CDR3 nucleotides read TGTGCCAGCAGCCCCCATTATACGCAGTATTTT. It specifies CASSPHYTQYF. The full variable domain, in which reference TRBV7-2 and TRBJ2-3 provide the parts outside the CDR3, is GAGVSQSPSNKVTEKGKDVELRCDPISGHTALYWYRQSLGQGLEFLIYFQGNSAPDKSGLPSDRFSAERTGGSVSTLTIQRTQQEDSAVYLCASSPHYTQYFGPGTRLTVL.

This chain links TRBV6-1 with TRBJ2-4, with 9 bases fitting TRBD2. In germline, CDR1 is MNHNS, CDR2 SASEGT. The J segment lost 0 bases and the V segment lost 3 bases, leaving 15 bases of the junction unmatched. There are 20 residues in the CDR3. CDR3 amino acids: CASSELSGGPLSLAKNIQYF. The CDR3 DNA reads TGTGCCAGCAGTGAGTTAAGCGGGGGGCCTCTTTCTCTAGCCAAAAACATTCAGTACTTC.

The chain has TRBV27 and TRBJ2-5; the match to TRBD1 covers 7 bases. CDR3 size: 14 residues. Germline CDR1 and CDR2: MNHEY and SMNVEV (reference sequence). V shed 8 bases, J shed 3 bases, and the junction held 9 bases outside the gene matches. The DNA of the CDR3 is TGTGCCAGCGGAAACCGACAGGGTAAAGAGACCCAGTACTTC. It translates to CASGNRQGKETQYF.

The V and J genes are TRBV14 and TRBJ1-3; 7 positions match TRBD1. Germline CDR1 is SGHDN and CDR2 is FVKESK. V trimming: 5 bases; J trimming: 4 bases; junction bases outside the gene matches: 8. The CDR3 totals 15 residues. CDR3 DNA: TGTGCCAGCAGCGACCGACAGGGTCTAGGAAACACCATATATTTT. It specifies CASSDRQGLGNTIYF.

The chain combines TRBV29-1 with TRBJ2-5; 7 bases are a match to TRBD1. Trimming removed 1 base from V and 5 bases from J; junction bases left unmatched: 13. Germline assignment: CDR1 SQVTM and CDR2 ANQGSEA. There are 16 residues in the CDR3. The CDR3 bases are TGCAGCGTTGAAGCATTAGGGGGCGACGTATTTGAGACCCAGTACTTC. It encodes CSVEALGGDVFETQYF.

The chain combines TRBV18 with TRBJ2-7; TRBD1 aligns across 10 bases. There are 15 residues in the CDR3. Trimming at V came to 10 bases and at J to 5 bases, leaving 14 bases not matched to a gene. Per the germline V gene, CDR1 is KGHSH and CDR2 is LQKENI. The CDR3 DNA reads TGTGCCAAGACCCGGCCCGGGACAGGGGCCCACGAGCAGTACTTC. This translates into CAKTRPGTGAHEQYF.

A single count supports this clone. J is TRBJ1-6 and V is TRBV6-1, with 9 nucleotides matching TRBD1. V shed 4 bases, J shed 9 bases, and the junction held 7 bases outside the gene matches. The CDR3 is made up of 15 amino acids. Germline V gives CDR1 MNHNS, CDR2 SASEGT. CDR3 region: CASSGPGTGTSPLHF. Here the CDR3 DNA reads TGTGCCAGCAGTGGGCCCGGGACAGGGACTTCACCCCTCCACTTT.

A few counts support this clone. This rearrangement joins TRBV11-2 to TRBJ2-3, with 10 positions matching TRBD2. The trim removed 5 bases at V and 2 bases at J, leaving 7 bases unmatched. Per the germline V gene, CDR1 is SGHAT and CDR2 is FQNNGV. CDR3 length equals 16 residues. CDR3 protein: CASSLSLAGDTDTQYF. The DNA of the CDR3 is TGTGCCAGCAGCCTTAGCCTAGCGGGGGACACAGATACGCAGTATTTT.

This chain joins TRBV12-5 and TRBJ1-1; D is ambiguous. The V end was cut by 4 bases, the J end by 0 bases, with 9 bases between. Germline loops: CDR1 LGHNT, CDR2 FRNRAP. The CDR3 totals 14 residues. CDR3 sequence reads: CASGSGLMNTEAFF. In nucleotides, the CDR3 is TGTGCTAGTGGTTCTGGACTCATGAACACTGAAGCTTTCTTT.

Here the CDR3 reads CASSPTRETQYF. In nucleotides, the CDR3 is TGCGCCAGCAGCCCCACTCGGGAGACCCAGTACTTC. The chain carries TRBV5-1 and TRBJ2-5; D not resolved. The CDR3 has 12 amino acids. CDR1 is SGHRS, CDR2 YFSETQ, per germline. The ends were cut back, 4 bases at V and 5 bases at J, with 9 bases in the middle.

This clone was detected only a few times. The chain recombines TRBV19 with TRBJ2-2, with D perhaps TRBD1 or TRBD2 (7 bases each). Germline CDR1 is LNHDA and CDR2 is SQIVND (reference sequence). CDR3 length: 18 amino acids. Trimming cost V 7 bases and J 4 bases, with 25 bases left between them. The CDR3 DNA reads as TGTGCCAGTACCTTACAGACCGGGGCAGGGGGGGTCACCGGGGAGCTGTTTTTT. Protein sequence: CASTLQTGAGGVTGELFF. The full variable domain, completed using reference TRBV19 and TRBJ2-2, is DGGITQSPKYLFRKEGQNVTLSCEQNLNHDAMYWYRQDPGQGLRLIYYSQIVNDFQKGDIAEGYSVSREKKESFPLTVTSAQKNPTAFYLCASTLQTGAGGVTGELFFGEGSRLTVL.

This clone occurred once. The gene calls are TRBV11-2 and TRBJ1-1, with a tentative D call TRBD1 (5 bases). The germline gives CDR1 SGHAT, CDR2 FQNNGV. Trimming cost V 5 bases and J 3 bases, with 13 bases left between them. The CDR3 runs to 14 residues. The chain's CDR3 is CASSRLGPDTEAFF. In nucleotides, the CDR3 is TGTGCCAGCAGCCGATTGGGGCCCGACACTGAAGCTTTCTTT.

The rearrangement joins TRBV6-4 to TRBJ1-2; 8 bases agree with TRBD1. V dropped 0 bases and J dropped 4; count of bases not matched to a gene: 4. Germline V gene sequence: CDR1 MRHNA, CDR2 SNTAGT. The CDR3 totals 15 residues. The CDR3 DNA reads as TGTGCCAGCAGTGACTCGAGCGGGACAGGCTATGGCTACACCTTC. Its protein product is CASSDSSGTGYGYTF.

The chain joins TRBV10-3 to TRBJ2-5; no firm D call. The V gene's germline CDR1 is ENHRY and CDR2 SYGVKD. The CDR3 spans 13 residues. Trimming removed 4 bases at V and 5 bases at J, with 11 bases between. CDR3 DNA sequence: TGTGCCATCAGTGGTCGGAACGTGGAGACCCAGTACTTC. Protein product: CAISGRNVETQYF.

This clone was seen just once. The chain combines TRBV19 with TRBJ2-7, with D uncertain. Trimming pared 2 bases from V and 7 bases from J, leaving 12 bases between. The CDR3 runs 13 residues. Germline values: CDR1 LNHDA, CDR2 SQIVND (reference sequence). CDR3 nucleotide sequence: TGTGCCAGTAGTATACGCCTTCTTTCAGAGCAGTACTTC. Protein product: CASSIRLLSEQYF.

The rearrangement links TRBV20-1 to TRBJ2-7; D not certain. The CDR3 has 11 amino acids. V lost 2 bases, J lost 0 bases, and 2 bases lay in between. Germline V lookup: CDR1 DFQATT, CDR2 SNEGSKA (reference sequence). CDR3 sequence: CSARTSYEQYF. The CDR3 DNA reads as TGCAGTGCTAGAACCTCCTACGAGCAGTACTTC.

The chain has TRBV29-1 and TRBJ1-2; D uncertain. Germline V CDR1 and CDR2: SQVTM, ANQGSEA. Trimming cost V 3 bases and J 3 bases, with 8 bases left between them. The CDR3 sequence is 12 residues long. The chain's CDR3 is CSVDGPDYGYTF. CDR3 bases: TGCAGCGTTGACGGTCCTGACTATGGCTACACCTTC.

This clone is a singleton in its sample. The chain joins TRBV27 to TRBJ2-7, with TRBD1 identical over 7 bases. J gave up 7 bases and V 8 bases, and 14 bases lay outside the gene matches. CDR3 length equals 14 residues. Per germline, CDR1 MNHEY and CDR2 SMNVEV (reference sequence). For the CDR3, the DNA is TGTGCCAGCCGTCTGAGGGGGCCCCTCGGAGAGCAGTACTTC. Amino acids: CASRLRGPLGEQYF.

V usage is TRBV15 and J usage is TRBJ2-1; D gene ambiguous. The CDR3 contains 15 residues. In germline, CDR1 is LNHNV, CDR2 YYDKDF (reference sequence). Trimming took 0 bases from V and 4 from J, leaving 10 bases between them. The CDR3 bases are TGTGCCACCAGCAGAGATTTTAACAGTTACAATGAGCAGTTCTTC. Protein: CATSRDFNSYNEQFF. Together with reference TRBV15 and TRBJ2-1, the CDR3 gives the full variable domain: DAMVIQNPRYQVTQFGKPVTLSCSQTLNHNVMYWYQQKSSQAPKLLFHYYDKDFNNEADTPDNFQSRRPNTSFCFLDIRSPGLGDTAMYLCATSRDFNSYNEQFFGPGTRLTVL.

The genes are TRBV6-5 and TRBJ1-2, with 8 bases lining up with TRBD1. CDR1 and CDR2 (germline): MNHEY, SVGAGI. The CDR3 is made up of 11 amino acids. V was pared by 7 bases and J by 8 bases, with 3 bases of the junction left unmatched. DNA of the CDR3: TGTGCCAGCAATGGACAGGGAGGCTACACCTTC. Its protein is CASNGQGGYTF.

This sequence joins TRBV5-6 and TRBJ2-5; TRBD1 matches at 11 bases. This CDR3 is 14 amino acids long. After removal of 4 bases from V and 5 bases from J, the junction contained 4 bases not matched to a gene. Germline loops: CDR1 SGHDT, CDR2 YYEEEE. CDR3 nucleotide sequence: TGTGCCAGCAGCCGGGGACAGGGGGTGGAGACCCAGTACTTC. Its translation: CASSRGQGVETQYF.

This rearrangement joins TRBV6-5 to TRBJ1-2; 7 bases fit TRBD1. Trimming took 2 bases from V and 4 from J; bases not matched to a gene: 4. This CDR3 spans 14 amino acids. Germline V lookup: CDR1 MNHEY, CDR2 SVGAGI. The CDR3 nucleotides are TGTGCCAGCAGTTACCGACAGGGTTCCTATGGCTACACCTTC. It yields the protein CASSYRQGSYGYTF.

This chain uses TRBV11-3 with TRBJ2-1; D remains unclear. Trimming shortened V by 2 bases and J by 0 bases, and 8 bases separated the two germline ends. CDR3 length equals 15 residues. Germline V gene data show CDR1 as SGHNT and CDR2 as YENEEA. In DNA form, the CDR3 reads TGTGCCAGCAGCTTAAACGGGCGCTCCTACAATGAGCAGTTCTTC. Translation gives CASSLNGRSYNEQFF.

The CDR3 region has the DNA TGTGCCAGCAAGGTGCAAGGGGCCTACAATGAGCAGTTCTTC. Amino acid sequence: CASKVQGAYNEQFF. The chain employs TRBV2 and TRBJ2-1; possible D gene TRBD1, 5 bases. Looked up from germline, CDR1 is SNHLY and CDR2 is FYNNEI. The CDR3 consists of 14 residues. Deletions cut 7 bases from V and 2 bases from J, with 12 bases between.

The chain has TRBV2 and TRBJ1-6, with unresolved D. V was pared by 4 bases and J by 12 bases, with 16 bases between. Germline CDR1 and CDR2: SNHLY and FYNNEI. The length of the CDR3 is 14 residues. The DNA of the CDR3 is TGTGCCAGCAGTGGGGCGGGGAGAGTAGAACCCCTCCACTTT. This codes for CASSGAGRVEPLHF.

The chain couples TRBV6-6 to TRBJ2-3, with D tentatively TRBD2 (5 bases). The CDR3 covers 15 residues. Germline V CDR1 and CDR2: MNHNY, SVGAGI (reference sequence). Trimming left V 3 bases short and J 2 bases short, with 12 bases between. CDR3 in DNA: TGTGCCAGCAGTTATGGGGAGCTACCCACAGATACGCAGTATTTT. This gives the protein CASSYGELPTDTQYF.

V is TRBV2 and J is TRBJ1-1; D is unclear. The V end lost 0 bases, the J end lost 2 bases, and 4 bases lay between the germline ends. Germline V CDR1 and CDR2: SNHLY, FYNNEI. CDR3 length equals 13 residues. The chain's CDR3 is CASSEAPNTEAFF. DNA of the CDR3: TGTGCCAGCAGTGAAGCTCCAAACACTGAAGCTTTCTTT.

CDR3 bases: TGCAGCGTGAAGACAGGGGGACCCTACGAGCAGTACTTC. This translates into CSVKTGGPYEQYF. The rearrangement joins TRBV29-1 to TRBJ2-7; 9 bases match TRBD1. The CDR3 is made up of 13 amino acids. The V segment lost 6 bases and the J segment 2 bases; nucleotides outside the gene matches: 5. Germline CDR1 reads SQVTM; CDR2 reads ANQGSEA.

The gene calls are TRBV27 and TRBJ2-7, with D maybe TRBD2 (6 bases). CDR1 and CDR2 (germline): MNHEY, SMNVEV (reference sequence). This CDR3 region has 13 residues. Trimming removed 2 bases at V and 6 bases at J, with 11 bases between. The CDR3 spells CASSLGGMGEQYF. CDR3 nucleotides: TGTGCCAGCAGTTTAGGGGGGATGGGCGAGCAGTACTTC.